Detailed here is one T cell receptor (beta chain). Antigen unknown. The source of the sample is a study of T cells expressing NK-cell markers. 5'RACE template switching with UMIs produced the TCR beta cDNA. TCRdb re-analyzed the 5' RACE reads; it lists each CDR3 protein once, without DNA. The table lists some 440,000 distinct CDR3 sequences. Regarding the study as a whole: These clonotypes, the leaders elsewhere, also led the CD3+CD56-NKG2C+ fraction in four donors. In a handful of donors, dominant CD3+CD56+NKG2C+ clones formed about 1.0-8% of CD8+ cells. It remained uncertain whether the expanded NKG2C+ T cell clones were specific for HCMV antigens.

This CDR3 region has 16 residues. Germline V lookup: CDR1 MGHRA, CDR2 YSYEKL. The genes are TRBV4-1 and TRBJ2-1. The sequencing sample was made of blood T cells: a sorted CD56 or NKG2C T cell subset, CD4+ or CD8+ T cells, or bulk PBMC T cells (not recorded which). This sequence originates from a woman aged 45-65 years in good health. The CDR3 loop is CASSQDSVYTYNEQFF.